Listed below are T cell receptor beta chains from one sample, sequenced in a study of CD8+ T cells in alopecia areata. Here immunoSEQ multiplex PCR was the method, and the copy in TCRdb shows in-frame clones only, minus some. The sample lists about 140,000 clones, 86% occurring once. This sample comprised CD8+ T cells sorted from blood, obtained at week 4, from a patient treated with tofacitinib. The source of these receptors is a human donor with alopecia areata. CDR3s include the opening cysteine and the closing phenylalanine or tryptophan. Each record gives: J gene, clone size, V gene, D gene, CDR3 length, CDR3 DNA, CDR3 protein. D genes are given only for firm matches. Only part of the rows carry a size: once, few, many, or a class if the clone is expanded.

j_call: TRBJ2-7; clone_size: -; v_call: TRBV7-9; d_call: TRBD2; cdr3_length: 12; cdr3_nt: TGTGCCAGCAGCTATGGGGGGGACGAGCAGTACTTC; cdr3_aa: CASSYGGDEQYF
j_call: TRBJ2-7; clone_size: -; v_call: TRBV2; d_call: -; cdr3_length: 14; cdr3_nt: TGTGCCACCACCCTGTCCAGTGGATCCCACGAGCAGTACTTC; cdr3_aa: CATTLSSGSHEQYF
j_call: TRBJ1-2; clone_size: -; v_call: TRBV13; d_call: TRBD1; cdr3_length: 15; cdr3_nt: TGTGCCAGCAGCTTATCGACAGGGGTAAACTATGGCTACACCTTC; cdr3_aa: CASSLSTGVNYGYTF
j_call: TRBJ2-3; clone_size: -; v_call: TRBV29-1; d_call: TRBD2; cdr3_length: 15; cdr3_nt: TGCAGCGTTGATCTCGGTAGCGGGGGTGGGGATACGCAGTATTTT; cdr3_aa: CSVDLGSGGGDTQYF
j_call: TRBJ2-1; clone_size: -; v_call: TRBV6-5; d_call: -; cdr3_length: 13; cdr3_nt: TGTGCCAGCAGTTACTCGTGGTCCGATGAGCAGTTCTTC; cdr3_aa: CASSYSWSDEQFF
j_call: TRBJ2-3; clone_size: -; v_call: TRBV19; d_call: -; cdr3_length: 13; cdr3_nt: TGTGCCAGTAGTACCTTTCCTGCAGATACGCAGTATTTT; cdr3_aa: CASSTFPADTQYF
j_call: TRBJ1-1; clone_size: few; v_call: TRBV6-5; d_call: TRBD1; cdr3_length: 14; cdr3_nt: TGTGCCAGCAGTTGGGGGACAGGGCAGACTGAAGCTTTCTTT; cdr3_aa: CASSWGTGQTEAFF
j_call: TRBJ2-7; clone_size: -; v_call: TRBV4-1; d_call: -; cdr3_length: 13; cdr3_nt: TGCGCCAGCAGCTCACGCCCCAACTACGAGCAGTACTTC; cdr3_aa: CASSSRPNYEQYF
j_call: TRBJ2-1; clone_size: -; v_call: TRBV19; d_call: -; cdr3_length: 13; cdr3_nt: TGTGCCAGTACAGCGAGCTCCTACAATGAGCAGTTCTTC; cdr3_aa: CASTASSYNEQFF
j_call: TRBJ2-2; clone_size: -; v_call: TRBV6-1; d_call: -; cdr3_length: 12; cdr3_nt: TGTGCCAGCAGTGAGGTCGGCGGGGAGCTGTTTTTT; cdr3_aa: CASSEVGGELFF
j_call: TRBJ2-7; clone_size: -; v_call: TRBV4-1; d_call: -; cdr3_length: 14; cdr3_nt: TGCGCCAGCAGCCCGAAGGTCGAGGGGTACGAGCAGTACTTC; cdr3_aa: CASSPKVEGYEQYF
j_call: TRBJ2-7; clone_size: -; v_call: TRBV9; d_call: -; cdr3_length: 15; cdr3_nt: TGTGCCAGCAGCGTTTCTTGGGACCGAGGCTACGAGCAGTACTTC; cdr3_aa: CASSVSWDRGYEQYF
j_call: TRBJ2-7; clone_size: few; v_call: TRBV29-1; d_call: -; cdr3_length: 14; cdr3_nt: TGCAGCGTTGAAGATCGATCAGTCTCCTACGAGCAGTACTTC; cdr3_aa: CSVEDRSVSYEQYF
j_call: TRBJ1-2; clone_size: -; v_call: TRBV5-4; d_call: -; cdr3_length: 13; cdr3_nt: TGTGCCAGCAGCTTCGTGGGGGCTCTTGGCTACACCTTC; cdr3_aa: CASSFVGALGYTF
j_call: TRBJ2-5; clone_size: once; v_call: TRBV4-2; d_call: -; cdr3_length: 15; cdr3_nt: TGTGCCAGCAGCCAAGAAGTCGGACAGCAAGAGACCCAGTACTTC; cdr3_aa: CASSQEVGQQETQYF
j_call: TRBJ2-1; clone_size: -; v_call: TRBV9; d_call: -; cdr3_length: 17; cdr3_nt: TGTGCCAGCAGCGCCTTAGGCGGGGCGAACTCCTACAATGAGCAGTTCTTC; cdr3_aa: CASSALGGANSYNEQFF
j_call: TRBJ2-3; clone_size: -; v_call: TRBV12-5; d_call: -; cdr3_length: 14; cdr3_nt: TGTGCTAGTGGTTTCAGAGCCTCCACAGATACGCAGTATTTT; cdr3_aa: CASGFRASTDTQYF
j_call: TRBJ2-7; clone_size: once; v_call: TRBV10-3; d_call: -; cdr3_length: 14; cdr3_nt: TGTGCCATCAGTGAGGGCAGGGTCAGCTACGAGCAGTACTTC; cdr3_aa: CAISEGRVSYEQYF
j_call: TRBJ1-2; clone_size: -; v_call: TRBV27; d_call: TRBD1; cdr3_length: 16; cdr3_nt: TGTGCCAGCAGTTCGGGACAGGGGGAAAGGAACTATGGCTACACCTTC; cdr3_aa: CASSSGQGERNYGYTF
j_call: TRBJ2-1; clone_size: -; v_call: TRBV29-1; d_call: -; cdr3_length: 10; cdr3_nt: TGCAGCGTTGATCCGGGACCCCAGTTCTTC; cdr3_aa: CSVDPGPQFF
j_call: TRBJ2-7; clone_size: -; v_call: TRBV4-1; d_call: -; cdr3_length: 14; cdr3_nt: TGCGCCAGCAGCCAAGGAGCAGGGTCGTACGAGCAGTACTTC; cdr3_aa: CASSQGAGSYEQYF
j_call: TRBJ2-7; clone_size: -; v_call: TRBV25-1; d_call: TRBD1; cdr3_length: 16; cdr3_nt: TGTGCCAGCAGTGAGACAGACAGGGACCCGCGGCACGAGCAGTACTTC; cdr3_aa: CASSETDRDPRHEQYF
j_call: TRBJ1-1; clone_size: -; v_call: TRBV27; d_call: -; cdr3_length: 13; cdr3_nt: TGTGCCAGCAGTGGACAGTTGAACACTGAAGCTTTCTTT; cdr3_aa: CASSGQLNTEAFF
j_call: TRBJ1-1; clone_size: few; v_call: TRBV7-9; d_call: -; cdr3_length: 14; cdr3_nt: TGTGCCAGCAGCTTAAGTCTGGGGAACACTGAAGCTTTCTTT; cdr3_aa: CASSLSLGNTEAFF
j_call: TRBJ1-1; clone_size: once; v_call: TRBV10-2; d_call: -; cdr3_length: 13; cdr3_nt: TGCGCCAGCAGTGAGTTTGGGCCCACTGAAGCTTTCTTT; cdr3_aa: CASSEFGPTEAFF
j_call: TRBJ1-2; clone_size: -; v_call: TRBV9; d_call: -; cdr3_length: 13; cdr3_nt: TGTGCCAGCAGCCCCGGGACGGGTTATGGCTACACCTTC; cdr3_aa: CASSPGTGYGYTF
j_call: TRBJ2-5; clone_size: -; v_call: TRBV29-1; d_call: -; cdr3_length: 13; cdr3_nt: TGCAGCGTTGTGGGGGGGCCCCCGGATCCCCAGTACTTC; cdr3_aa: CSVVGGPPDPQYF
j_call: TRBJ2-2; clone_size: -; v_call: TRBV9; d_call: -; cdr3_length: 14; cdr3_nt: TGTGCCAGCAGCTTCCAGAGATACGACGGGGAGCTGTTTTTT; cdr3_aa: CASSFQRYDGELFF
j_call: TRBJ2-1; clone_size: -; v_call: TRBV6-6; d_call: -; cdr3_length: 14; cdr3_nt: TGTGCCAGCAGTTTTTCCTCCAGGGAGAATGAGCAGTTCTTC; cdr3_aa: CASSFSSRENEQFF
j_call: TRBJ2-1; clone_size: -; v_call: TRBV29-1; d_call: TRBD2; cdr3_length: 18; cdr3_nt: TGCAGCGTTGAGGGGAAGATAGCGGGAGGGCCGATACAGAATGAGCAGTTCTTC; cdr3_aa: CSVEGKIAGGPIQNEQFF
j_call: TRBJ2-7; clone_size: -; v_call: TRBV29-1; d_call: TRBD1; cdr3_length: 14; cdr3_nt: TGCAGCGTTGAATCGACAGGGGGCTCCTACGAGCAGTACTTC; cdr3_aa: CSVESTGGSYEQYF
j_call: TRBJ2-7; clone_size: -; v_call: TRBV4-1; d_call: -; cdr3_length: 15; cdr3_nt: TGCGCCAGCAGCCCGTCTGACTCCTCTCGCTACGAGCAGTACTTC; cdr3_aa: CASSPSDSSRYEQYF
j_call: TRBJ1-1; clone_size: -; v_call: TRBV27; d_call: -; cdr3_length: 11; cdr3_nt: TGTGCCAGCAGTTACAGACATGAAGCTTTCTTT; cdr3_aa: CASSYRHEAFF
j_call: TRBJ2-2; clone_size: once; v_call: TRBV5-1; d_call: -; cdr3_length: 15; cdr3_nt: TGCGCCAGCAGCCTGCGAATTGCGGACACCGGGGAGCTGTTTTTT; cdr3_aa: CASSLRIADTGELFF
j_call: TRBJ2-6; clone_size: -; v_call: TRBV29-1; d_call: TRBD1; cdr3_length: 16; cdr3_nt: TGCAGCGTTGAAAAAGTGGACAGGTCTGGGGCCAACGTCCTGACTTTC; cdr3_aa: CSVEKVDRSGANVLTF
j_call: TRBJ2-7; clone_size: -; v_call: TRBV29-1; d_call: -; cdr3_length: 13; cdr3_nt: TGCAGCGTTGAAATGCAGGGGTCCTACGAGCAGTACTTC; cdr3_aa: CSVEMQGSYEQYF
j_call: TRBJ2-3; clone_size: few; v_call: TRBV5-4; d_call: -; cdr3_length: 14; cdr3_nt: TGTGCCAGCAGCGGGAAGTACGCAGCAGATACGCAGTATTTT; cdr3_aa: CASSGKYAADTQYF
j_call: TRBJ1-6; clone_size: -; v_call: TRBV6-5; d_call: -; cdr3_length: 15; cdr3_nt: TGTGCCAGCAGGAAAGAGGCTGCTTATAATTCACCCCTCCACTTT; cdr3_aa: CASRKEAAYNSPLHF
j_call: TRBJ1-1; clone_size: -; v_call: TRBV30; d_call: -; cdr3_length: 12; cdr3_nt: TGTGCCGGAGGTAGGGGGGGTACTGAAGCTTTCTTT; cdr3_aa: CAGGRGGTEAFF
j_call: TRBJ2-1; clone_size: -; v_call: TRBV9; d_call: TRBD2; cdr3_length: 16; cdr3_nt: TGTGCCAGCAGCGGACCTAGCGGGGGGGCCGGCAATGAGCAGTTCTTC; cdr3_aa: CASSGPSGGAGNEQFF
j_call: TRBJ1-2; clone_size: -; v_call: TRBV29-1; d_call: -; cdr3_length: 14; cdr3_nt: TGCAGCGTTGAAGACAGGATCAAGGGCTATGGCTACACCTTC; cdr3_aa: CSVEDRIKGYGYTF
j_call: TRBJ2-7; clone_size: -; v_call: TRBV27; d_call: -; cdr3_length: 17; cdr3_nt: TGTGCCAGCAGTTTACGGAAGTTATATCAAGGTACCTACGAGCAGTACTTC; cdr3_aa: CASSLRKLYQGTYEQYF